A single sample is the source of the 10 T cell receptor beta chains below, sequenced in a study of blood T cells in healthy people across ages (dated by TCRdb to between 2015 and 2017). Libraries were constructed by 5' RACE. A second PCR of roughly 7 to 12 cycles was run with a J-beta primer mix and a sample-barcoded 5' primer. The public reads were quality trimmed at Q25 with fastp and then assembled into clones with MiXCR by TCRdb, keeping productive beta chains. Under each unique CDR3 protein, matching rows form one entry showing the most common genes and DNA. Present in this sample are roughly 1.9 million distinct CDR3 sequences, roughly 43% of which were seen just once. The top ten clones comprise about 23% of the sample. Sequenced input: blood. The receptors here all came from a human donor in good health.

This clonotype was observed a handful of times. This chain joins TRBV12-3 or TRBV12-4 and TRBJ1-2, with unresolved D. This CDR3 has 11 amino acids. V gave up 6 bases and J gave up 6 bases, with 8 bases separating them. The DNA for the CDR3 is TGTGCCAGCAGCCTTATGCATGGCTACACCTTC. This codes for CASSLMHGYTF.

This clonotype was counted only a few times. V gene TRBV20-1 combines with J gene TRBJ2-7; 7 nucleotides agree with TRBD1. With 5 bases clipped from V and 3 bases from J, the junction kept 7 bases outside the gene matches. The CDR3 runs 13 residues. The V gene's germline CDR1 is DFQATT and CDR2 SNEGSKA (reference sequence). Here the CDR3 DNA reads TGCAGTGCTTTCTGGACAGGAATCTACGAGCAGTACTTC. Its protein is CSAFWTGIYEQYF.

This chain connects TRBV11-2 to TRBJ2-7; TRBD2 aligns across 8 bases. The V gene end was trimmed by 1 base and the J gene end by 1 base; junction bases not matched to a gene: 12. The CDR3 is 18 amino acids. CDR1 is SGHAT, CDR2 FQNNGV, per germline. This CDR3 is CASSLAALVSGVSYEQYF. The CDR3 DNA is TGTGCCAGCAGCTTAGCCGCGTTGGTTAGCGGGGTTTCCTACGAGCAGTACTTC.

V is TRBV9 and J is TRBJ2-5, with D hard to call. The CDR3 covers 13 residues. Trimming left V 0 bases short and J 11 bases short, with 14 bases between. Germline CDR1 reads SGDLS; CDR2 reads YYNGEE. CDR3 amino acids: CASSVGVYYVQYF. The CDR3 nucleotides read TGTGCCAGCAGCGTAGGGGTTTACTACGTGCAGTACTTC.

The chain recombines TRBV24-1 with TRBJ2-2, with D tentatively TRBD1 (5 bases). Germline lookup yields CDR1 KGHDR and CDR2 SFDVKD. This CDR3 is 17 amino acids long. V was shortened by 0 bases and J by 1 base, with 11 bases between the two germline ends. This CDR3 reads CATSDLRRGQNTGELFF. The CDR3 region has the DNA TGTGCCACCAGTGATTTGCGTCGAGGACAGAACACCGGGGAGCTGTTTTTT.

This chain connects TRBV12-3 or TRBV12-4 to TRBJ2-6; TRBD1 might be the D (5 bases). V dropped 6 bases and J dropped 4 bases, with 10 bases sitting between them. This CDR3 is 14 amino acids long. CDR3 loop: CASRGPSGANVLTF. CDR3 bases: TGTGCCAGCAGGGGGCCCTCCGGGGCCAACGTCCTGACTTTC.

The chain is built from TRBV20-1 and TRBJ2-5, with 9 bases identical to TRBD1. Matching the DNA end better, TRBJ2-7 makes the J call doubtful. Per the germline V gene, CDR1 is DFQATT and CDR2 is SNEGSKA (reference sequence). The CDR3 spans 14 residues. The CDR3 DNA is TGCAGTGCTATAGGGGACAGGGCAGGAAACGAGCAGTACTTC. This codes for CSAIGDRAGNEQYF.

The CDR3 DNA follows: TGCGCCAGCAGCGGCCAAGGGTTAAGCTCCTACGAGCAGTACTTC. It specifies CASSGQGLSSYEQYF. The chain employs TRBV5-1 and TRBJ2-7; no firm D call. Looked up from germline, CDR1 is SGHRS and CDR2 is YFSETQ. Trimming removed 4 bases at V and 0 bases at J, with 14 bases between. The CDR3 totals 15 residues.

The genes are TRBV20-1 and TRBJ2-7; D is uncertain. The CDR3 totals 13 residues. Germline V lookup: CDR1 DFQATT, CDR2 SNEGSKA (reference sequence). CDR3 sequence reads: CSLIPISSYEQYF. CDR3 in DNA: TGCAGCCTAATCCCTATTTCCTCCTACGAGCAGTACTTC.

The chain recombines TRBV7-2 with TRBJ2-2, with D perhaps TRBD2 (5 bases). Germline CDR1 reads SGHTA; CDR2 reads FQGNSA. With 5 bases removed from V and 1 base from J, the gap between germline ends came to 14 bases. The CDR3 covers 16 residues. CDR3 protein: CASSPRQRLNTGELFF. The DNA for the CDR3 is TGTGCCAGCAGCCCTAGGCAGCGGTTGAACACCGGGGAGCTGTTTTTT.